The 7 T cell receptor beta chains below come from one sample, sequenced in a study of cytomegalovirus exposure and HLA in healthy donors. PCR amplification relied on 60 Vbeta primers (plus 13 Jbeta primers). Sequenced by immunoSEQ multiplex PCR; TCRdb stores in-frame clones only, minus some. The sample carries over 85,000 clones, around 88% recorded once. Sequences were obtained from PBMCs. Receptor source: a man aged 40-49 years in good health and CMV-seronegative.

J is TRBJ2-3 and V is TRBV4-3; D possibly corresponds to TRBD2 (6 bases). Trimming left V 0 bases short and J 8 bases short, with 9 bases between. Germline CDR1 and CDR2: LGHNA and YSLEER. The CDR3 is made up of 13 amino acids. The CDR3 DNA sequence: TGCGCCAGCAGCCAAGAGGGGGGTAGTACGCAGTATTTT. Translating gives CASSQEGGSTQYF.

This sequence joins TRBV5-4 and TRBJ1-2; 7 bases fit TRBD1. The CDR3 covers 15 residues. Trimming took 4 bases from V and 0 from J; bases not matched to a gene: 6. The germline gives CDR1 SGHNT, CDR2 YYREEE (reference sequence). The CDR3 DNA reads TGTGCCAGCAGCGTGGGACAGCTATCTAACTATGGCTACACCTTC. It encodes CASSVGQLSNYGYTF.

This clone has more than one count but fewer than ten. The chain recombines TRBV30 with TRBJ2-1, with a tentative D call TRBD1 (7 bases). The V gene lost 4 bases and the J gene lost 9 bases, with 13 bases spanning the gap. This CDR3 region has 12 residues. Germline-derived CDR1 and CDR2 are GTSNPN and SVGIG (reference sequence). CDR3 DNA sequence: TGTGCCTGGACAGGGGGGAGAGGTGAGCAGTTCTTC. It yields the protein CAWTGGRGEQFF.

The V call is TRBV4-3, the J call TRBJ1-5; maybe TRBD1 (5 bases). CDR3 length: 15 residues. Looked up from germline, CDR1 is LGHNA and CDR2 is YSLEER. The V end was cut by 0 bases, the J end by 5 bases, with 11 bases between. The CDR3 DNA sequence: TGCGCCAGCAGCCAAGATGACAGCACTTATCAGCCCCAGCATTTT. Amino acids: CASSQDDSTYQPQHF.

The chain joins TRBV7-2 to TRBJ1-5; D might be TRBD1 (5 bases). Germline lookup yields CDR1 SGHTA and CDR2 FQGNSA. This CDR3 is built from 17 residues. V was pared by 3 bases and J by 6 bases, with 21 bases between. This CDR3 reads CASSFFRRGGEGQPQHF. For the CDR3, the DNA is TGTGCCAGCAGCTTCTTCCGTCGGGGGGGAGAAGGTCAGCCCCAGCATTTT.

The V and J genes are TRBV9 and TRBJ2-7; D ambiguous. Germline V gives CDR1 SGDLS, CDR2 YYNGEE. V was trimmed by 0 bases and J by 4 bases, leaving 8 bases between them. CDR3 length: 13 amino acids. In nucleotides, the CDR3 is TGTGCCAGCAGCGTAGGTGGTACATACGAGCAGTACTTC. Translating gives CASSVGGTYEQYF.

V gene TRBV4-2 combines with J gene TRBJ2-7; D possibly corresponds to TRBD1 (5 bases). This CDR3 contains 13 residues. With 4 bases removed from V and 5 bases from J, the gap between germline ends came to 12 bases. Germline V gives CDR1 LGHNA, CDR2 YNFKEQ. The CDR3 DNA sequence: TGTGCCAGCAGCCGTCAGGGAAACAACGAGCAGTACTTC. This gives the protein CASSRQGNNEQYF.